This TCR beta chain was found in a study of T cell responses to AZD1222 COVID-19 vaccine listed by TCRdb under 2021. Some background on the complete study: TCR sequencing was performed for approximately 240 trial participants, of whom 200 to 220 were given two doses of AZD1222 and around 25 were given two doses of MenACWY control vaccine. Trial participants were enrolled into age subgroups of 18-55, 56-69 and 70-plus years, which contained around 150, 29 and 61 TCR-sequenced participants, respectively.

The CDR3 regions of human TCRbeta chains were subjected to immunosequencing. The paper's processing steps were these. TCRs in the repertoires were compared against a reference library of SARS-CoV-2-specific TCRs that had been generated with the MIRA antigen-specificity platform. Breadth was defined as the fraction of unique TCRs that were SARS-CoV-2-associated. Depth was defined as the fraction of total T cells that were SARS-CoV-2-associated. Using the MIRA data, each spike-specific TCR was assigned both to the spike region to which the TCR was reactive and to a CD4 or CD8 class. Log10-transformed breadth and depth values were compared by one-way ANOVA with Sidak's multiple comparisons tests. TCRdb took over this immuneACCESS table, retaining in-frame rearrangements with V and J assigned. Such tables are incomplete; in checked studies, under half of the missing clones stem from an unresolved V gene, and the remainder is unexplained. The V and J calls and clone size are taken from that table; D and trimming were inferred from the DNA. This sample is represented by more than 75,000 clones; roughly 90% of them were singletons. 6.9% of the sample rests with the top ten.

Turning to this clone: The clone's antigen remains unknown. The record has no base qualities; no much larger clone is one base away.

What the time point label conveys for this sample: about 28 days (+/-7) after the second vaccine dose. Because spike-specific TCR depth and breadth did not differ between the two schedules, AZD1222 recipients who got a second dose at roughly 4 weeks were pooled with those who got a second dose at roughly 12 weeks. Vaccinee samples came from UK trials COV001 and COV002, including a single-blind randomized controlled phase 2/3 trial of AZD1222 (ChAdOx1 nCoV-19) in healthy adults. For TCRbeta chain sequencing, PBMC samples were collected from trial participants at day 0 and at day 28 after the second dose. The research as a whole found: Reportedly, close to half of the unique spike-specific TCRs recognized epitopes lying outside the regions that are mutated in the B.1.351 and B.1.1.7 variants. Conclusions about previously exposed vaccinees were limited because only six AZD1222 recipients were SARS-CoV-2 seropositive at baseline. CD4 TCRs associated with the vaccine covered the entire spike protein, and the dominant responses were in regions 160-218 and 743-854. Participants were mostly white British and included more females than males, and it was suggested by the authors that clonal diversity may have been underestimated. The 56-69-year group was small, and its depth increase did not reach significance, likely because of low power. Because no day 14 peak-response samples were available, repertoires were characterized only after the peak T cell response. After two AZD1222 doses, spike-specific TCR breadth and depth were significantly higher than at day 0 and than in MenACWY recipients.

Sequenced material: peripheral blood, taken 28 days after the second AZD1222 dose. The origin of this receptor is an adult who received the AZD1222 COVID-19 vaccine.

The nucleotides read TGTGCCAGTAGTATCTACGGCAGGGGGCGATTAAATGAGCAGTTCTTC. Its amino acids are CASSIYGRGRLNEQFF. The V gene is TRBV19 and the J gene is TRBJ2-1, and 8 junction bases match TRBD1. The germline V gene (reference sequence) sets CDR1 to LNHDA and CDR2 to SQIVND. Including the terminal cysteine and phenylalanine, the CDR3 comprises 16 residues. The CDR3 DNA has 48 bases and is translated from base 1. V and J are trimmed by 3 bases and 7 bases, and the gene matches miss 11 bases of the junction.